This entry describes one TCR beta chain. Its matching antigen is unknown. Profiled with immunoSEQ multiplex PCR; TCRdb holds only in-frame clones, not every one. The sample gives around 700,000 clones, approximately 75% of which show up once; roughly 1.8% is in the top ten. This sample is drawn from a study of shared clonotypes between healthy human individuals. Study in general: Donors had three CD4 naive, three CD4 memory, two CD8 naive and one CD8 memory plate apiece.

The CDR3 runs to 12 residues. Germline V lookup: CDR1 MDHEN, CDR2 SYDVKM. The V end lost 6 bases, the J end lost 4 bases, and 8 bases lay between the germline ends. General observations from the study: Clonotypes shared by all four sorted-subset donors had higher generation probabilities than non-shared clonotypes.

This TCR derives from a woman aged 30 to 39 in good health. The chain couples TRBV28 to TRBJ2-3; D not resolved. Sequenced sample: memory CD4+ T cells sorted from blood. The subset here: CD45RA-negative fraction. In DNA form, the CDR3 reads TGTGCCAGCAGGCTTTCGGCAGATACGCAGTATTTT. Amino acids: CASRLSADTQYF.